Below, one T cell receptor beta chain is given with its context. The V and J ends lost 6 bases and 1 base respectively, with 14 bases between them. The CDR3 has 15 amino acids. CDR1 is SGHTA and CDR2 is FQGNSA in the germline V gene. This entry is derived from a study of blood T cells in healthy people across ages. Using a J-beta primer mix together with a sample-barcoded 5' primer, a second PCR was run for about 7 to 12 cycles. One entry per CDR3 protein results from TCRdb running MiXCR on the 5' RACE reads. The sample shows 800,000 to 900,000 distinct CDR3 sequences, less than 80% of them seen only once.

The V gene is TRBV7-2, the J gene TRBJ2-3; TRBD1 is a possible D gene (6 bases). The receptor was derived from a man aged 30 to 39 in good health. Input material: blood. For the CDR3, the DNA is TGTGCCAGCAGTTACCGGACAGAGGGCACAGATACGCAGTATTTT. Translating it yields CASSYRTEGTDTQYF.